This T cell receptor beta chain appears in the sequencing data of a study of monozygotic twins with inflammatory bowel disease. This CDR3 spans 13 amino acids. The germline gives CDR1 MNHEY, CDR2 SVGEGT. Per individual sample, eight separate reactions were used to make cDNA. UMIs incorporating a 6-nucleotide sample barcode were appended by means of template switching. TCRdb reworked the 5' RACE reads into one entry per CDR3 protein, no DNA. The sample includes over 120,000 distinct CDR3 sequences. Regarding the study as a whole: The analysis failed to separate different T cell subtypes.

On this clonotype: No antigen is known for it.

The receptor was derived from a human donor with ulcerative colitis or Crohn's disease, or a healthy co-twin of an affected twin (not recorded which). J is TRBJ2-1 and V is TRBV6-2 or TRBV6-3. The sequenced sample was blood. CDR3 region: CASGLMSYNEQFF.